Presented here are 9 T cell receptor beta chains from one specimen sequenced in a study of neoadjuvant anti-PD-1 for oral cavity cancer. Profiling relied on immunoSEQ multiplex PCR, and the TCRdb table lists in-frame clones only, not all of them. The sample carries about 14,000 clones, about 70% recorded once. Sample: PBMCs, taken before nivolumab (anti-PD-1) treatment. Source of these receptors: a person between 40 and 85 years old with oral cavity squamous cell carcinoma.

The rearrangement uses TRBV9 and TRBJ2-7; the D gene could be TRBD1 or TRBD2 (5 bases each). CDR3 length equals 17 residues. V lost 0 bases and J 2 bases, leaving 18 bases between the germline ends. CDR1 and CDR2 from the germline V gene are SGDLS and YYNGEE. DNA for the CDR3: TGTGCCAGCAGCGTAGGAGGGGTTGGGCTAGGACCCTACGAGCAGTACTTC. This translates into CASSVGGVGLGPYEQYF.

The chain recombines TRBV5-8 with TRBJ2-4; D remains unclear. Germline CDR1 and CDR2: SGHTS and YDEGEE. CDR3 length: 12 amino acids. With 4 bases removed from V and 9 bases from J, the gap between germline ends came to 11 bases. The CDR3 loop is CASSRDSVIQYF. CDR3 coding DNA: TGTGCCAGCAGCCGAGACTCCGTCATTCAGTACTTC.

In this sample, this clone turned up a few times. The chain uses TRBV30 and TRBJ1-5, with D possibly matching TRBD1 (5 bases). The CDR3 length is 15 residues. Trimming shortened V by 4 bases and J by 2 bases, and 15 bases separated the two germline ends. The V gene's germline CDR1 is GTSNPN and CDR2 SVGIG (reference sequence). The CDR3 spells CAWKALGAGNQPQHF. The CDR3 region has the DNA TGTGCCTGGAAGGCTCTTGGGGCCGGCAATCAGCCCCAGCATTTT.

This sequence joins TRBV6-5 and TRBJ1-4; 9 bases align to TRBD1. Germline V gene data show CDR1 as MNHEY and CDR2 as SVGAGI. With 6 bases clipped from V and 4 bases from J, the junction kept 6 bases outside the gene matches. The CDR3 has 15 residues. CDR3 sequence: CASSPYRGLNEKLFF. CDR3 DNA sequence: TGTGCCAGCAGCCCCTACAGGGGGCTTAATGAAAAACTGTTTTTT.

This clone has just a few counts. The chain recombines TRBV10-1 with TRBJ2-5; either TRBD1 or TRBD2 may supply D (5 bases each). CDR3 size: 14 residues. Between the trimmed V and J ends, which lost 4 bases and 5 bases, there was a span of 14 bases. Germline CDR1 is WNHNN and CDR2 is SYGVQD (reference sequence). The CDR3 spells CASSAGQTGETQYF. The CDR3 region has the DNA TGCGCCAGCAGTGCCGGACAAACGGGGGAGACCCAGTACTTC.

This chain uses TRBV4-2 with TRBJ1-2; 7 nucleotides agree with TRBD1. The V and J ends lost 0 bases and 8 bases, in that order; junction bases with no gene match: 9. This CDR3 is built from 15 residues. CDR1 is LGHNA and CDR2 is YNFKEQ in the germline V gene. The CDR3 loop is CASSQDSRQGGGYTF. DNA of the CDR3: TGTGCCAGCAGCCAAGATAGTAGGCAGGGGGGCGGCTACACCTTC.

The rearrangement uses TRBV7-2 and TRBJ2-4; 12 nucleotides match TRBD2. Germline assignment: CDR1 SGHTA and CDR2 FQGNSA. The CDR3 is made up of 16 amino acids. V lost 2 bases, J lost 5 bases, and 4 bases stayed unmatched. CDR3 residues: CASSLHGLAGQNIQYF. CDR3 nucleotide sequence: TGTGCCAGCAGCTTACACGGACTAGCGGGGCAAAACATTCAGTACTTC.

For the CDR3, the DNA is TGTGCCAGCAGCAGGGGCAGGGAAGACTACGAGCAGTACTTC. Translated: CASSRGREDYEQYF. The chain has TRBV7-9 and TRBJ2-7; tentatively, D is TRBD1 (5 bases). This CDR3 spans 14 amino acids. Germline assignment: CDR1 SEHNR and CDR2 FQNEAQ (reference sequence). Trimming pared 5 bases from V and 3 bases from J, leaving 14 bases between.

In DNA form, the CDR3 reads TGTGCCAGCGGGACAGGGGTTAGTTACGAGCAGTACTTC. This encodes CASGTGVSYEQYF. V gene TRBV6-1 combines with J gene TRBJ2-7; 10 bases align to TRBD1. After removal of 8 bases from V and 4 bases from J, the junction contained 5 bases not matched to a gene. The germline CDR1 and CDR2 sequences are MNHNS and SASEGT. This CDR3 spans 13 amino acids.